This T cell receptor (beta chain) came from a study of T cell changes during pregnancy in multiple sclerosis (dated by TCRdb to the late 2010s). At the level of the whole study: The study examined how the T cell repertoire changed over the course of pregnancy in women with multiple sclerosis.

The method was the immunoSEQ multiplex PCR assay. TCRdb mirrors the immuneACCESS table, restricted to in-frame sequences. Some clones are absent from its copies; in checked studies, under half trace to an unresolved V gene, and the reason for the others is unknown. The sample table records around 100,000 clones; around 91% of these occur just once. Around 0.84% of the sample is held by the ten biggest clonotypes. As regards this clone: Its binding antigen is unknown. Per-base qualities were not stored, and no clone one base away is much larger.

This sequence originates from a female donor with multiple sclerosis, enrolled in a pregnancy study. This sample comprised peripheral blood, obtained after pregnancy.

The CDR3 sequence is CASSFPDRLNTEAFF. Read as DNA, the sequence is TGTGCCAGCAGCTTTCCCGACAGATTGAACACTGAAGCTTTCTTT. This sequence uses TRBV5-4 and TRBJ1-1; a tentative D match to TRBD1 spans 5 bases. V loses 2 bases, J loses 0 bases, and the germline ends lie 11 bases apart. The CDR3 spans 15 residues, from the cysteine through the phenylalanine. The read is trimmed to its CDR3 DNA, 45 bases read in frame from base 1. The germline V gene (reference sequence) provides CDR1 SGHNT and CDR2 YYREEE.